This T cell receptor beta chain comes out of a study of STAT5B mutations in CD4+ large granular lymphocyte leukemia. General observations from the study: Patient CD4-sorted repertoires stayed more clonal than healthy ones after leukemic-clone removal. Top patient clones used TRBV06 genes more often: 8/27 versus 2/35 in controls.

Comments on this clone: Its antigen is currently unknown.

Germline-derived CDR1 and CDR2 are MGHRA and YSYEKL. The length of the CDR3 is 17 residues. V shed 0 bases and J shed 0 bases, with 9 bases lying between them. Repertoires were generated with immunoSEQ multiplex PCR, while TCRdb's copy carries only in-frame clones and drops some. The sample lists around 33,000 clones, 69% occurring once. This chain links TRBV4-1 with TRBJ1-6, with D uncertain. Sample: CD4+ T cells from blood buffy coats. The TCR sequence derives from a human donor in good health. Here the CDR3 reads CASSQDVSSSYNSPLHF. For the CDR3, the DNA is TGCGCCAGCAGCCAAGATGTTTCGAGCTCCTATAATTCACCCCTCCACTTT.